The T cell receptor (beta chain) described here comes from a study of T cell repertoires in cytomegalovirus infection. About the research overall: CMV infection and matching HLA type were both indicated by public TCR beta signatures.

With regard to this clonotype: Antigen specificity is unknown.

V was clipped by 10 bases and J by 6 bases, with 16 bases between them. The CDR3 consists of 12 residues. Germline lookup yields CDR1 MDHEN and CDR2 SYDVKM. TCRdb called the reads again in MiXCR, with one record for every CDR3 protein. The sample contains 680,000 or so distinct CDR3 sequences, less than 40% of which appear only once. Overall study results and limits: Carriage of CMV together with the relevant HLA was identifiable through cumulative public TCR beta family frequency. The ex vivo response was dominated by HLA-C-restricted CMV-specific TCR beta clonotypes.

This rearrangement joins TRBV28 to TRBJ2-7; no definite D call. This clonotype was obtained from a human donor in good health (CMV status not recorded). Some clones in this sample may be carry-over from other donors' samples. The sample consisted of PBMCs. The CDR3 DNA reads TGTGCCACCGAACCGGGTTTAGGCGAGCAGTACTTC. Residues: CATEPGLGEQYF. Drawing the rest from reference TRBV28 and TRBJ2-7, the complete variable domain is DVKVTQSSRYLVKRTGEKVFLECVQDMDHENMFWYRQDPGLGLRLIYFSYDVKMKEKGDIPEGYSVSREKKERFSLILESASTNQTSMYLCATEPGLGEQYFGPGTRLTVT.